The 23 T cell receptor beta chains below all came from one sample that was sequenced in a study of blood T cell repertoires in COVID-19. Method: immunoSEQ multiplex PCR; TCRdb's copy keeps in-frame clones and lacks some. This table has about 150,000 clones, 85% to 90% appearing once. Source material: peripheral blood. These receptors were taken from a man aged 55-75 years with active or convalescent COVID-19.

A single count supports this clone. This chain joins TRBV7-3 and TRBJ2-7; 8 nucleotides line up with TRBD1. V trimming: 1 base; J trimming: 4 bases; junction bases outside the gene matches: 0. This CDR3 region has 13 residues. Germline assignment: CDR1 SGHTA and CDR2 FQGTGA. The CDR3 nucleotides are TGTGCCAGCAGCTTAAACAGGGGGTACGAGCAGTACTTC. Its protein is CASSLNRGYEQYF.

The chain uses TRBV13 and TRBJ2-1; 9 bases agree with TRBD2. CDR1 and CDR2 (germline): PRHDT, FYEKMQ (reference sequence). The length of the CDR3 is 16 residues. J gave up 1 base and V 4 bases, and 5 bases lay outside the gene matches. The chain's CDR3 is CASSYGTSISYNEQFF. The CDR3 DNA reads as TGTGCCAGCAGCTACGGGACTAGCATTTCCTACAATGAGCAGTTCTTC.

The chain is built from TRBV5-8 and TRBJ2-3; a possible D gene is TRBD2 (5 bases). Trimming pared 3 bases from V and 4 bases from J, leaving 12 bases between. The germline V gene has CDR1 SGHTS and CDR2 YDEGEE. CDR3 length: 14 residues. The CDR3 spells CASSSRDWADTQYF. Written as DNA, the CDR3 is TGTGCCAGCAGCTCCCGGGATTGGGCAGATACGCAGTATTTT.

V is TRBV28 and J is TRBJ2-3, with TRBD1 identical over 11 bases. This CDR3 is built from 17 residues. Germline V CDR1 and CDR2: MDHEN, SYDVKM. V gave up 7 bases and J gave up 4 bases; unmatched junction bases: 13. The CDR3 nucleotides read TGTGCCAGCACCCCGAGTCGCCCGGGACAGGGGGCAGATACGCAGTATTTT. As protein: CASTPSRPGQGADTQYF.

This chain links TRBV24-1 with TRBJ2-5, with 7 bases fitting TRBD1. Germline V CDR1 and CDR2: KGHDR, SFDVKD. The length of the CDR3 is 13 residues. V trimming: 9 bases; J trimming: 1 base; junction bases outside the gene matches: 4. The CDR3, as DNA: TGTGCCACCCGACAGGGACCCCAAGAGACCCAGTACTTC. Its translation is CATRQGPQETQYF.

The V and J genes are TRBV5-6 and TRBJ2-4, with a tentative D call TRBD1 (5 bases). The CDR3 spans 17 residues. Germline V gene lookup returns CDR1 SGHDT and CDR2 YYEEEE. The V and J ends lost 5 bases and 4 bases respectively, with 22 bases between them. In DNA form, the CDR3 reads TGTGCCAGCAGTTTGAAAGGGGCCCCGGTATCAAAAAACATTCAGTACTTC. Its translation: CASSLKGAPVSKNIQYF.

This sequence joins TRBV7-8 and TRBJ2-7; TRBD1 matches 10 bases. The J segment lost 4 bases and the V segment lost 2 bases, leaving 8 bases of the junction unmatched. This CDR3 is built from 16 residues. CDR1 and CDR2 (germline): SGHVS, FQNEAQ. The CDR3 here is CASSLRLTGGLYEQYF. For the CDR3, the DNA is TGTGCCAGCAGCTTAAGGCTGACAGGGGGCCTTTACGAGCAGTACTTC.

The CDR3 coding sequence is TGCGCCAGCAGCACCTTGACAGGGGAAGATACGCAGTATTTT. This encodes CASSTLTGEDTQYF. The V and J genes are TRBV5-1 and TRBJ2-3; 8 bases are a match to TRBD1. Germline CDR1 and CDR2: SGHRS and YFSETQ. The CDR3 is 14 amino acids. The J segment lost 5 bases and the V segment lost 4 bases, leaving 6 bases of the junction unmatched.

The gene calls are TRBV19 and TRBJ1-1; possible D gene TRBD1, 6 bases. CDR1 and CDR2 (germline): LNHDA, SQIVND (reference sequence). There are 13 residues in the CDR3. V was cut by 3 bases and J by 5 bases, with 10 bases left in between. The CDR3, as DNA: TGTGCCAGTAGTATCGGGGGGCCGACTGAAGCTTTCTTT. Translating it yields CASSIGGPTEAFF.

This chain connects TRBV5-4 to TRBJ1-2; 10 nucleotides match TRBD1. The CDR3 spans 15 residues. Per the germline V gene, CDR1 is SGHNT and CDR2 is YYREEE (reference sequence). The V gene end was trimmed by 0 bases and the J gene end by 2 bases; junction bases not matched to a gene: 1. The CDR3 region is CASSLADRGNYGYTF. CDR3 coding DNA: TGTGCCAGCAGCTTGGCGGACAGGGGGAACTATGGCTACACCTTC.

In DNA, the CDR3 is TGTGCCTGGAGTGTGGGACTAGCGGGACGCGGACAGTACTTC. This codes for CAWSVGLAGRGQYF. This chain connects TRBV30 to TRBJ2-7, with TRBD2 matching 13 bases. The CDR3 extends over 14 amino acids. The J segment lost 10 bases and the V segment lost 0 bases, leaving 6 bases of the junction unmatched. Germline V gives CDR1 GTSNPN, CDR2 SVGIG (reference sequence).

The V call is TRBV6-4, the J call TRBJ2-3, with unresolved D. Germline V lookup: CDR1 MRHNA, CDR2 SNTAGT. The germline V and J ends were trimmed by 3 bases and 1 base, with 5 bases remaining between them. The CDR3 totals 13 residues. CDR3 nucleotide sequence: TGTGCCAGCAGTGAGAGCCGCACAGATACGCAGTATTTT. Protein sequence: CASSESRTDTQYF.

V usage is TRBV7-9 and J usage is TRBJ1-1; the match to TRBD1 covers 9 bases. This CDR3 is built from 19 residues. Trimming at V came to 1 base and at J to 1 base, leaving 13 bases not matched to a gene. In germline, CDR1 is SEHNR, CDR2 FQNEAQ (reference sequence). The CDR3 protein is CASSLGARETGQGNTEAFF. As DNA, the CDR3 is TGTGCCAGCAGCTTAGGGGCCCGTGAAACGGGACAGGGGAACACTGAAGCTTTCTTT.

The chain combines TRBV2 with TRBJ2-1; the match to TRBD2 covers 15 bases. The CDR3 contains 16 residues. Looked up from germline, CDR1 is SNHLY and CDR2 is FYNNEI. V lost 5 bases and J lost 10; bases outside the gene matches: 9. The CDR3 loop reads CASSLGLAGGPQEQFF. The CDR3 nucleotides read TGTGCCAGCAGTCTTGGACTAGCGGGAGGGCCACAAGAGCAGTTCTTC.

This clone was seen a single time. The V gene is TRBV2, the J gene TRBJ1-5; D gene unclear. Per germline, CDR1 SNHLY and CDR2 FYNNEI. V was cut by 0 bases and J by 7 bases, with 10 bases left in between. This CDR3 comprises 14 residues. CDR3 sequence (DNA): TGTGCCAGCAGTGAAGCAGGGAGGAAACAGCCCCAGCATTTT. It translates to CASSEAGRKQPQHF.

This clone has only one observation. The V and J genes are TRBV30 and TRBJ2-1; 11 nucleotides align to TRBD2. J lost 4 bases, V lost 4 bases, and 3 bases had no gene match. Germline values: CDR1 GTSNPN, CDR2 SVGIG (reference sequence). There are 14 residues in the CDR3. CDR3 amino acids: CAWIGTSGYNEQFF. CDR3 DNA: TGTGCCTGGATAGGGACTAGCGGATACAATGAGCAGTTCTTC.

This chain uses TRBV3-1 (or the pseudogene TRBV3-2) with TRBJ1-3; D may be TRBD1 (5 bases). Per the germline V gene, CDR1 is LGHDT and CDR2 is YNNKEL (reference sequence). This CDR3 comprises 16 residues. The ends were cut back, 1 base at V and 7 bases at J, with 17 bases in the middle. Here the CDR3 DNA reads TGTGCCAGCAGCCAAGGAGGAACCGCCCGGGGGAACACCATATATTTT. Translating it yields CASSQGGTARGNTIYF.

This chain joins TRBV6-4 and TRBJ2-7, with TRBD2 matching over 8 bases. CDR1 and CDR2 from the germline V gene are MRHNA and SNTAGT. The trim removed 5 bases at V and 5 bases at J, leaving 11 bases unmatched. The CDR3 covers 15 residues. For the CDR3, the DNA is TGTGCCAGCAGTCTGGAGGGACTAGAGGGAGACGAGCAGTACTTC. Its protein product is CASSLEGLEGDEQYF.

This chain joins TRBV20-1 and TRBJ2-7, with TRBD2 identical over 13 bases. V lost 6 bases, J lost 4 bases, and 6 bases stayed unmatched. CDR1 is DFQATT and CDR2 is SNEGSKA in the germline V gene (reference sequence). The CDR3 spans 14 residues. The CDR3 DNA reads as TGCAGTGCAAGTAGGACTAGCGGGAGTTACGAGCAGTACTTC. Translated, it gives CSASRTSGSYEQYF.

V gene TRBV9 combines with J gene TRBJ2-6; D is uncertain. V lost 2 bases and J lost 0, with 3 bases in between. CDR1 SGDLS and CDR2 YYNGEE come from the germline V gene. The CDR3 is 14 residues long. The CDR3 nucleotides are TGTGCCAGCAGCGTGAGCTCTGGGGCCAACGTCCTGACTTTC. Translated, it gives CASSVSSGANVLTF. The whole variable domain, remainder taken from reference TRBV9 and TRBJ2-6, is DSGVTQTPKHLITATGQRVTLRCSPRSGDLSVYWYQQSLDQGLQFLIQYYNGEERAKGNILERFSAQQFPDLHSELNLSSLELGDSALYFCASSVSSGANVLTFGAGSRLTVL.

This chain joins TRBV27 and TRBJ2-2; maybe TRBD1 (6 bases). Germline V lookup: CDR1 MNHEY, CDR2 SMNVEV (reference sequence). This CDR3 region has 14 residues. V lost 3 bases to trimming and J lost 7 bases, with 12 bases between them. CDR3 protein: CASSFLGAFGELFF. The CDR3 DNA reads as TGTGCCAGCAGTTTTTTGGGGGCTTTCGGGGAGCTGTTTTTT.

The chain is built from TRBV5-4 and TRBJ1-2, with 9 bases identical to TRBD1. The CDR3 covers 14 residues. Germline V gene data show CDR1 as SGHNT and CDR2 as YYREEE (reference sequence). Losses at the gene ends were 4 bases for V and 8 bases for J; bases not matched to a gene: 9. The CDR3 DNA follows: TGTGCCAGCAGCCCGCGGACAGGGGAGTGGGGCTACACCTTC. Translated: CASSPRTGEWGYTF.

This sequence joins TRBV5-5 and TRBJ1-1, with 8 nucleotides matching TRBD1. CDR1 SGHKS and CDR2 YYEKEE come from the germline V gene (reference sequence). The V and J ends lost 4 bases and 1 base, in that order; junction bases with no gene match: 6. The CDR3 is 15 residues long. The CDR3 nucleotides are TGTGCCAGCAGCGTGGTAGGGACAGGGAACACTGAAGCTTTCTTT. This encodes CASSVVGTGNTEAFF.